This T cell receptor (beta chain) was sequenced for a study of beta chain features in type 1 diabetes. At the level of the study: Nearly 110,000,000 sorted cells were examined across all samples.

Reverse transcribing all isolated RNA meant expressed TCRB transcripts were sequenced. Only in-frame clones appear in the TCRdb table, and some are missing; sequencing was by immunoSEQ multiplex PCR. In the table there are about 330,000 clones, 9.5% to 11% of which are singletons. Turning to this clone: Its antigen is not known.

The V end lost 3 bases, the J end lost 2 bases, and 7 bases lay between the germline ends. The CDR3 runs to 13 residues. Per germline, CDR1 LNHDA and CDR2 SQIVND (reference sequence). Regarding the study as a whole: Insertions at VDJ junctions were less frequent in type 1 diabetes patients. These patients also deleted more nucleotides at the same junctions. With patients and controls alike, PCR might favor shorter templates to an equal degree.

The J gene is TRBJ2-5, the V gene TRBV19; no clear D gene. Input material: naive CD4+ T cells from blood. This TCR derives from a woman aged 25 to 39 in good health. The CDR3 sequence is CASSIQIQETQYF. The CDR3 DNA reads TGTGCCAGTAGTATTCAGATTCAAGAGACCCAGTACTTC.